This TCR beta chain was identified during a study of T cells after yellow fever vaccination. Findings and caveats of the study: Abundant bulk-population clonotypes could contaminate the FACS-sorted repertoires.

In regard to this clonotype: Its antigen is unknown.

Trimming cost V 6 bases and J 4 bases, with 12 bases left between them. Germline loops: CDR1 SGHRS, CDR2 YFSETQ. This CDR3 has 13 residues. TCRdb redid the calling of the 5' RACE reads with MiXCR, one entry per CDR3 protein. The table has some 500,000 distinct CDR3 sequences, approximately 13% seen once. V and J are TRBV5-1 and TRBJ2-3; D not certain. Sequenced material: PBMCs, taken on the day of the yellow fever booster vaccination. The clonotype comes from a man aged 25-45 years who received the YFV17D yellow fever vaccine. CDR3 coding DNA: TGCGCCAGCAAAAATGCCGGAGCAGATACGCAGTATTTT. It is translated as CASKNAGADTQYF.